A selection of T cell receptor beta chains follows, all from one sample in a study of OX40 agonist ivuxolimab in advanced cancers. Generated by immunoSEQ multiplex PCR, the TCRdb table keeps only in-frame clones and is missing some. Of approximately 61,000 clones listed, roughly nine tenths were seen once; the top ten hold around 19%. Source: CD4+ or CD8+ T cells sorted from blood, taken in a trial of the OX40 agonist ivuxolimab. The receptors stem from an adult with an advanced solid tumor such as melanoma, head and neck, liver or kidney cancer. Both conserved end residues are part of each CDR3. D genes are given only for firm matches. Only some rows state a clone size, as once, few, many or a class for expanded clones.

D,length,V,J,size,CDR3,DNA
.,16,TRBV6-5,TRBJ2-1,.,CASSYSGPSQLNEQFF,TGTGCCAGCAGTTACTCCGGGCCTTCTCAACTCAATGAGCAGTTCTTC
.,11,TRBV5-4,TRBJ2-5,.,CASRLGETQYF,TGTGCCAGCAGATTGGGGGAGACCCAGTACTTC
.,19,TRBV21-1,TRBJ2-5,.,CASTTEGLAGRSTKETQYF,TGTGCCAGCACCACAGAAGGACTAGCGGGGAGAAGTACGAAAGAGACCCAGTACTTC
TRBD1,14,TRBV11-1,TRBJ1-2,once,CASSSWDSNYGYTF,TGTGCCAGCAGCTCTTGGGACAGTAACTATGGCTACACCTTC
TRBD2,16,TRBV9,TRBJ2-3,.,CASSVATGGGGDTQYF,TGTGCCAGCAGCGTAGCAACGGGCGGGGGGGGTGATACGCAGTATTTT
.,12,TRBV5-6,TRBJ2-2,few,CASSKGTGELFF,TGTGCCAGCAGCAAGGGTACCGGGGAGCTGTTTTTT
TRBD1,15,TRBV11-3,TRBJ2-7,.,CASSLEQGSSYEQYF,TGTGCCAGCAGCTTAGAACAGGGGTCCTCTTACGAGCAGTACTTC
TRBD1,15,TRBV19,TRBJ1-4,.,CASWDRFATNEKLFF,TGTGCCAGTTGGGACAGGTTTGCAACTAATGAAAAACTGTTTTTT
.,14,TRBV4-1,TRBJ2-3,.,CASSLGHGTDTQYF,TGCGCCAGCAGCCTTGGACACGGCACAGATACGCAGTATTTT
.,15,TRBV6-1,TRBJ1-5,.,CASSEAGISNQPQHF,TGTGCCAGCAGTGAAGCAGGGATTAGCAATCAGCCCCAGCATTTT
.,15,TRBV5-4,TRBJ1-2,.,CASSPGPSGGYGYTF,TGTGCCAGCAGCCCCGGGCCTTCGGGAGGCTATGGCTACACCTTC
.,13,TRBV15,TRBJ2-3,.,CATGRTSTDTQYF,TGTGCCACCGGTCGGACTAGCACAGATACGCAGTATTTT
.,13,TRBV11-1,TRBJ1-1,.,CASSAVANTEAFF,TGTGCCAGCAGCGCAGTAGCGAACACTGAAGCTTTCTTT
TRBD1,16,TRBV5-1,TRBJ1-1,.,CASSAKTGAGNTEAFF,TGCGCCAGCAGCGCGAAGACAGGGGCTGGCAACACTGAAGCTTTCTTT
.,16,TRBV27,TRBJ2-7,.,CASSLLADRRFYEQYF,TGTGCCAGCAGTTTATTGGCAGACAGGCGATTCTACGAGCAGTACTTC
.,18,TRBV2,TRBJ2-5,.,CASSDLGQETIFGETQYF,TGTGCCAGCAGTGACTTAGGGCAGGAGACAATTTTTGGGGAGACCCAGTACTTC
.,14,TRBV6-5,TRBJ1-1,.,CASSPTALNTEAFF,TGTGCCAGCAGCCCGACAGCCCTGAACACTGAAGCTTTCTTT
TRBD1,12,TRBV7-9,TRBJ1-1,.,CASSQDRTEAFF,TGTGCCAGCAGCCAGGACAGGACTGAAGCTTTCTTT
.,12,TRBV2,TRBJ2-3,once,CASSRAADTQYF,TGTGCCAGCAGCCGGGCGGCAGATACGCAGTATTTT
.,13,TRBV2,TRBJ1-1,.,CASRGVSRTEAFF,TGTGCCAGTCGGGGGGTAAGTCGGACTGAAGCTTTCTTT
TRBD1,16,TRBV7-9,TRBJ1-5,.,CASSSLQGGLDQPQHF,TGTGCCAGCAGCTCTCTCCAGGGGGGTTTGGATCAGCCCCAGCATTTT
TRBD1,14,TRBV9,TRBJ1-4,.,CASSLGQGGEKLFF,TGTGCCAGCAGCCTCGGACAGGGCGGTGAAAAACTGTTTTTT
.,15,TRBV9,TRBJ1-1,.,CASSPLRGLNTEAFF,TGTGCCAGCAGCCCCCTGCGTGGTTTGAACACTGAAGCTTTCTTT
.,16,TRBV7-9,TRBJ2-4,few,CASSLDRGLAKNIQYF,TGTGCCAGCAGCTTAGACAGGGGACTGGCCAAAAACATTCAGTACTTC
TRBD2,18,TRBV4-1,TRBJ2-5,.,CASSPLGLAGPDEETQYF,TGCGCCAGCAGCCCTCTAGGACTAGCGGGGCCCGACGAAGAGACCCAGTACTTC
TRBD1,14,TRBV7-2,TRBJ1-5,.,CASSRTGALRPQHF,TGTGCCAGCAGCCGGACAGGGGCGCTTAGGCCCCAGCATTTT
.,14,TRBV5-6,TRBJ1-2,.,CASSFSEGNYGYTF,TGTGCCAGCAGCTTTTCGGAGGGGAACTATGGCTACACCTTC
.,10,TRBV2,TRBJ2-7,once,CASSELEQYF,TGTGCCAGCAGTGAACTGGAGCAGTACTTC